Each of the 31 T cell receptor beta chains below was sequenced from the same sample in a study of T-cell reconstitution after alpha-beta-depleted transplantation in children (dated by TCRdb to 2016 to 2018). Libraries were made using PCR. TCRdb names Illumina HiSeq 2500 as the instrument used. TCR library preparation used molecular barcoding, with unique molecular identifiers applied to normalize quantification of the TCRbeta repertoire. The raw public reads went through TCRdb reprocessing: fastp at Q25, MiXCR clone calling, in-frame beta chains kept. Each entry is one CDR3 protein sequence, shown with its most common DNA and genes. In this sample the table shows 200,000 to 250,000 distinct CDR3 sequences, roughly 10% of which occur a single time. Less than 8% of the sample lies in the top ten. The sample consisted of PBMCs from the stem cell graft donor, taken from the stem cell graft. The receptors were sampled from a human donor who donated a stem cell graft to a child with acute lymphoblastic leukemia.

This clonotype has more than one count but fewer than ten. This chain links TRBV3-1 with TRBJ2-3, with 10 bases fitting TRBD2. The junction had 4 bases not matched to a gene; V was cut back by 0 bases and J by 4 bases. The V gene's germline CDR1 is LGHDT and CDR2 YNNKEL (reference sequence). The CDR3 totals 16 residues. The CDR3 region is CASSQDQRGGADTQYF. In DNA, the CDR3 is TGTGCCAGCAGCCAAGACCAGCGGGGGGGCGCAGATACGCAGTATTTT.

In its sample, this clonotype was seen a few times. The rearrangement uses TRBV5-6 and TRBJ1-1; 8 bases align to TRBD1. J lost 7 bases, V lost 1 base, and 24 bases had no gene match. The CDR3 is 20 amino acids. The germline CDR1 and CDR2 sequences are SGHDT and YYEEEE. CDR3 sequence: CASSLLPIVSGGAERGEAFF. CDR3 DNA sequence: TGTGCCAGCAGCTTGCTCCCCATCGTTTCAGGGGGCGCTGAACGGGGTGAAGCTTTCTTT.

This clonotype was seen ten or more times. The genes are TRBV4-3 and TRBJ2-4; D is undetermined. Looked up from germline, CDR1 is LGHNA and CDR2 is YSLEER. With 0 bases removed from V and 6 bases from J, the gap between germline ends came to 9 bases. This CDR3 is 14 amino acids long. The CDR3 spells CASSQDKVANIQYF. The CDR3, as DNA: TGCGCCAGCAGCCAAGATAAGGTTGCAAACATTCAGTACTTC.

This chain uses TRBV7-2 with TRBJ2-7; 7 positions agree with TRBD1. The junction had 10 bases not matched to a gene; V was cut back by 6 bases and J by 2 bases. Germline V gene data show CDR1 as SGHTA and CDR2 as FQGNSA. The CDR3 loop spans 15 amino acids. Here the CDR3 DNA reads TGTGCCAGCAGATTATACCGGGACAGCCCCTACGAGCAGTACTTC. Translation: CASRLYRDSPYEQYF.

The rearrangement joins TRBV5-1 to TRBJ1-1, with D possibly matching TRBD1 (5 bases). With 1 base removed from V and 4 bases from J, the gap between germline ends came to 20 bases. In germline, CDR1 is SGHRS, CDR2 YFSETQ. The CDR3 consists of 17 residues. This CDR3 reads CASSLIGAGGSRTEAFF. The CDR3 DNA sequence: TGCGCCAGCAGCTTGATAGGGGCAGGTGGGTCTCGCACTGAAGCTTTCTTT.

This clonotype was observed at least ten times. The V gene is TRBV20-1, the J gene TRBJ2-5, with TRBD2 matching over 9 bases. V was clipped by 6 bases and J by 2 bases; unmatched bases: 10. CDR1 is DFQATT and CDR2 is SNEGSKA in the germline V gene (reference sequence). This CDR3 has 15 amino acids. CDR3 nucleotides: TGCAGTGCCGCGGATGCTAGCGGGGCACAAGAGACCCAGTACTTC. Translation: CSAADASGAQETQYF.

This clonotype was detected many times. The rearrangement uses TRBV29-1 and TRBJ2-1; D call uncertain. Germline values: CDR1 SQVTM, CDR2 ANQGSEA. V was trimmed by 4 bases and J by 7 bases, leaving 17 bases between them. CDR3 size: 14 residues. CDR3 sequence: CSVVGNRVGNEQFF. For the CDR3, the DNA is TGCAGCGTTGTAGGAAATAGGGTAGGAAATGAGCAGTTCTTC.

V gene TRBV6-5 combines with J gene TRBJ1-3; a possible D gene is TRBD1 (6 bases). The CDR3 covers 18 residues. V was shortened by 0 bases and J by 2 bases, with 17 bases between the two germline ends. The germline CDR1 and CDR2 sequences are MNHEY and SVGAGI. The CDR3 region is CASSYSLREAGAGNTIYF. The CDR3 DNA reads TGTGCCAGCAGTTACTCACTCAGGGAGGCAGGGGCTGGAAACACCATATATTTT.

This clonotype came up many times. V usage is TRBV20-1 and J usage is TRBJ2-1, with TRBD2 matching 9 bases. The V gene's germline CDR1 is DFQATT and CDR2 SNEGSKA (reference sequence). The length of the CDR3 is 13 residues. V was pared by 2 bases and J by 9 bases, with 5 bases of the junction left unmatched. The CDR3 reads CSARPSGVSEQFF. The CDR3 DNA reads as TGCAGTGCTAGACCTAGCGGGGTATCTGAGCAGTTCTTC.

In its sample, this clonotype was seen many times. V gene TRBV7-6 combines with J gene TRBJ1-1, with 9 bases fitting TRBD1. The CDR3 extends over 18 amino acids. Germline loops: CDR1 SGHVS, CDR2 FNYEAQ. V lost 7 bases to trimming and J lost 1 base; unmatched junction nucleotides: 16. In nucleotides, the CDR3 is TGTGCCAGCACCCAAACGACAGGGGGGGTAATAGAGAACACTGAAGCTTTCTTT. Translated: CASTQTTGGVIENTEAFF.

The sample holds many counts of this clonotype. This chain links TRBV9 with TRBJ1-1; D is unclear. Germline V CDR1 and CDR2: SGDLS, YYNGEE. The V and J ends lost 0 bases and 2 bases respectively, with 14 bases between them. The CDR3 is made up of 16 amino acids. CDR3 loop: CASSVAVMYGNTEAFF. The CDR3 bases are TGTGCCAGCAGCGTAGCTGTAATGTACGGTAACACTGAAGCTTTCTTT.

This clonotype was detected many times. V gene TRBV7-8 combines with J gene TRBJ2-1; 7 nucleotides align to TRBD1. The V gene's germline CDR1 is SGHVS and CDR2 FQNEAQ. This CDR3 region has 15 residues. The V gene end was trimmed by 5 bases and the J gene end by 6 bases; junction bases not matched to a gene: 10. This CDR3 is CASSPRQGWGNEQFF. DNA of the CDR3: TGTGCCAGCAGCCCCCGACAGGGTTGGGGCAATGAGCAGTTCTTC.

This clonotype appeared a few times. The chain is built from TRBV12-3 or TRBV12-4 and TRBJ1-2; D is undetermined. Trimming cost V 3 bases and J 8 bases, with 7 bases left between them. CDR3 length: 11 amino acids. The CDR3 coding sequence is TGTGCCAGCAGTTTCGGGCGAGGCTACACCTTC. It is translated as CASSFGRGYTF.

In its sample, this clonotype was seen many times. This chain connects TRBV12-3 or TRBV12-4 to TRBJ1-1, with a tentative D call TRBD1 (6 bases). V shed 7 bases and J shed 6 bases, with 21 bases lying between them. The CDR3 sequence is 15 residues long. The DNA for the CDR3 is TGTGCCAGCACCCCGAGCAGGGGTAGCAGAGCTGAAGCTTTCTTT. This encodes CASTPSRGSRAEAFF.

The V gene is TRBV5-1, the J gene TRBJ2-7; 10 nucleotides line up with TRBD2. Per germline, CDR1 SGHRS and CDR2 YFSETQ. V lost 2 bases, J lost 4 bases, and 6 bases stayed unmatched. The CDR3 extends over 15 amino acids. The CDR3: CASSFTSGEVYEQYF. DNA of the CDR3: TGCGCCAGCAGCTTCACTAGCGGGGAGGTATACGAGCAGTACTTC. Using reference TRBV5-1 and TRBJ2-7 for the parts outside the CDR3, the full variable domain is KAGVTQTPRYLIKTRGQQVTLSCSPISGHRSVSWYQQTPGQGLQFLFEYFSETQRNKGNFPGRFSGRQFSNSRSEMNVSTLELGDSALYLCASSFTSGEVYEQYFGPGTRLTVT.

As concerns this clonotype: One end of the junction varies from germline; a read error may be responsible. The rearrangement uses TRBV20-1 and TRBJ2-7; D possibly corresponds to TRBD1 (6 bases). The germline V gene encodes CDR1 DFQATT and CDR2 SNEGSKA (reference sequence). This CDR3 spans 17 amino acids. The CDR3 spells CCARARDIVDRGYEQYF. For the CDR3, the DNA is TGCTGTGCTAGAGCGAGGGACATAGTTGATAGAGGATACGAGCAGTACTTC.

A few counts support this clonotype. The CDR3: CASSQDLWLRDQETQYF. In DNA form, the CDR3 reads TGCGCCAGCAGCCAAGATCTATGGTTGAGGGATCAAGAGACCCAGTACTTC. The chain recombines TRBV4-3 with TRBJ2-5, with D perhaps matching TRBD2 (5 bases). The CDR3 totals 17 residues. Trimming took off 0 bases at V and 2 bases at J, with 16 bases between the two ends. From germline, CDR1 is LGHNA and CDR2 YSLEER.

The rearrangement uses TRBV7-9 and TRBJ2-3, with D possibly matching TRBD1 (6 bases). Deletions cut 4 bases from V and 7 bases from J, with 12 bases between. In germline, CDR1 is SEHNR, CDR2 FQNEAQ (reference sequence). CDR3 size: 13 residues. This CDR3 is CASSSTGIHTQYF. CDR3 nucleotide sequence: TGTGCCAGCAGCTCCACAGGGATCCATACGCAGTATTTT.

This clonotype has a handful of counts. This rearrangement joins TRBV19 to TRBJ2-2; 12 nucleotides agree with TRBD2. Germline V lookup: CDR1 LNHDA, CDR2 SQIVND (reference sequence). V trimming: 5 bases; J trimming: 3 bases; junction bases outside the gene matches: 1. The CDR3 totals 15 residues. DNA of the CDR3: TGTGCCAGTAGTGGACTAGCGGGGTACACCGGGGAGCTGTTTTTT. Translating gives CASSGLAGYTGELFF.

This clonotype was seen ten or more times. The chain links TRBV10-3 to TRBJ2-3; D may match TRBD1 or TRBD2 (6 bases each). Germline CDR1 and CDR2: ENHRY and SYGVKD. CDR3 length: 13 amino acids. Trimming cost V 11 bases and J 4 bases, with 16 bases left between them. The CDR3 DNA reads as TGTGCCGTGTCGAGGGGGGAGGCAGATACGCAGTATTTT. Amino acids: CAVSRGEADTQYF.

This clonotype was seen a handful of times. The chain recombines TRBV5-1 with TRBJ2-7, with 7 bases lining up with TRBD1. Germline V gives CDR1 SGHRS, CDR2 YFSETQ. The CDR3 loop spans 16 amino acids. The V segment lost 4 bases and the J segment 2 bases; nucleotides outside the gene matches: 12. In DNA form, the CDR3 reads TGCGCCAGCAGCCGATATCTACGACAGGGCACCTACGAGCAGTACTTC. Encoded protein: CASSRYLRQGTYEQYF.

This clonotype was observed many times. The rearrangement uses TRBV7-2 and TRBJ2-2; the match to TRBD1 covers 8 bases. Looked up from germline, CDR1 is SGHTA and CDR2 is FQGNSA. The V segment lost 5 bases and the J segment 6 bases; nucleotides outside the gene matches: 11. This CDR3 comprises 16 residues. DNA for the CDR3: TGTGCCAGCAGCGTACGGACAGGGATGGGAGCCGGGGAGCTGTTTTTT. This translates into CASSVRTGMGAGELFF.

This clonotype has a count of ten or more. The chain employs TRBV7-6 and TRBJ2-3; 8 nucleotides match TRBD2. Germline CDR1 reads SGHVS; CDR2 reads FNYEAQ. Trimming removed 2 bases from V and 0 bases from J; junction bases left unmatched: 1. The CDR3 is made up of 15 amino acids. The CDR3 here is CASSLRLASTDTQYF. CDR3 in DNA: TGTGCCAGCAGCTTAAGACTAGCGAGCACAGATACGCAGTATTTT.

Only a few counts were recorded for this clonotype. The V call is TRBV6-2 or TRBV6-3, the J call TRBJ2-3, with D possibly matching TRBD2 (6 bases). This CDR3 region has 14 residues. The germline CDR1 and CDR2 sequences are MNHEY and SVGEGT. Trimming pared 6 bases from V and 1 base from J, leaving 11 bases between. This CDR3 is CASRAERGTDTQYF. The DNA for the CDR3 is TGTGCCAGCAGGGCGGAGCGGGGCACAGATACGCAGTATTTT.

This clonotype was recorded a few times. This rearrangement joins TRBV29-1 to TRBJ1-5; TRBD1 matches at 8 bases. Trimming removed 4 bases from V and 5 bases from J; junction bases left unmatched: 7. Germline CDR1 is SQVTM and CDR2 is ANQGSEA. This CDR3 spans 14 amino acids. CDR3 protein: CSVGQGASDQPQHF. The CDR3 bases are TGCAGCGTTGGGCAGGGGGCTTCGGATCAGCCCCAGCATTTT.

This clonotype has ten or more counts. The chain couples TRBV6-5 to TRBJ1-5; 7 bases agree with TRBD1. The ends lost 6 bases at V and 1 base at J; junction bases unmatched: 9. The CDR3 runs to 16 residues. Germline assignment: CDR1 MNHEY and CDR2 SVGAGI. CDR3 bases: TGTGCCAGCAGCCTCGACAGGGTTGGCAGCAATCAGCCCCAGCATTTT. This encodes CASSLDRVGSNQPQHF.

This clonotype was picked up many times. This rearrangement joins TRBV4-3 to TRBJ1-2; possible D gene TRBD1, 6 bases. In germline, CDR1 is LGHNA, CDR2 YSLEER. V dropped 1 base and J dropped 6 bases, with 18 bases sitting between them. The CDR3 consists of 16 residues. CDR3 protein: CASSQVRTGSVDGYTF. As DNA, the CDR3 is TGCGCCAGCAGCCAAGTACGTACAGGGAGTGTGGATGGCTACACCTTC.

The V gene is TRBV5-1, the J gene TRBJ1-2; no clear D. V was clipped by 4 bases and J by 0 bases, with 16 bases between them. Germline lookup yields CDR1 SGHRS and CDR2 YFSETQ. The CDR3 extends over 16 amino acids. The CDR3 nucleotides are TGCGCCAGCAGCGCCCTAGAGCCAGGCCCTAACTATGGCTACACCTTC. Encoded protein: CASSALEPGPNYGYTF.

The sample holds many counts of this clonotype. The chain combines TRBV3-1 with TRBJ2-1; no firm D call. CDR3 size: 14 residues. Trimming shortened V by 5 bases and J by 6 bases, and 14 bases separated the two germline ends. CDR1 is LGHDT and CDR2 is YNNKEL in the germline V gene (reference sequence). The CDR3 DNA follows: TGTGCCAGCAGCACGGGCGAGGCCCGCAATGAGCAGTTCTTC. Translated, it gives CASSTGEARNEQFF.

The chain recombines TRBV20-1 with TRBJ2-7; no firm D call. The CDR3 runs to 15 residues. Germline assignment: CDR1 DFQATT and CDR2 SNEGSKA (reference sequence). The germline V and J ends were trimmed by 0 bases and 2 bases, with 14 bases remaining between them. CDR3 bases: TGCAGTGCTAGAGATTACAGAGAAGACCCCTACGAGCAGTACTTC. Protein product: CSARDYREDPYEQYF.

J is TRBJ2-1 and V is TRBV5-1; 11 nucleotides line up with TRBD2. This CDR3 is 14 amino acids long. V dropped 0 bases and J dropped 8; count of bases not matched to a gene: 1. Germline V gives CDR1 SGHRS, CDR2 YFSETQ. The CDR3 bases are TGCGCCAGCAGCTTGGAACTAGCGGGGGATGAGCAGTTCTTC. Encoded protein: CASSLELAGDEQFF.